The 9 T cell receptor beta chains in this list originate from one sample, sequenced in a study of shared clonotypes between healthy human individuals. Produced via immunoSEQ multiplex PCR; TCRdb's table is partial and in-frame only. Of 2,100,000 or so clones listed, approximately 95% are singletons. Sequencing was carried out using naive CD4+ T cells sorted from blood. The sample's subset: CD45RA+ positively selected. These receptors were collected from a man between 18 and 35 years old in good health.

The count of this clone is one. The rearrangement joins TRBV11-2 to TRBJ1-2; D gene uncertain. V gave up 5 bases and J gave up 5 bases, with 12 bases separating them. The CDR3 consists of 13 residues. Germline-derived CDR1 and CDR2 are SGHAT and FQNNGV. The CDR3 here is CASSPNGLYGYTF. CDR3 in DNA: TGTGCCAGCAGCCCGAACGGACTGTATGGCTACACCTTC. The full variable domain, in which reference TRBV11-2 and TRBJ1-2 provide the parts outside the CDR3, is EAGVAQSPRYKIIEKRQSVAFWCNPISGHATLYWYQQILGQGPKLLIQFQNNGVVDDSQLPKDRFSAERLKGVDSTLKIQPAKLEDSAVYLCASSPNGLYGYTFGSGTRLTVV.

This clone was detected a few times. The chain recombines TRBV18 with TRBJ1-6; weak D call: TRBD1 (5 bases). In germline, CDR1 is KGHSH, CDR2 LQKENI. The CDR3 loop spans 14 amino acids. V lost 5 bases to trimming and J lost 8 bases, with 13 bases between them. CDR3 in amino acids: CASSEQAKDSPLHF. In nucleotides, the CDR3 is TGTGCCAGCTCAGAACAGGCCAAGGATTCACCCCTCCACTTT.

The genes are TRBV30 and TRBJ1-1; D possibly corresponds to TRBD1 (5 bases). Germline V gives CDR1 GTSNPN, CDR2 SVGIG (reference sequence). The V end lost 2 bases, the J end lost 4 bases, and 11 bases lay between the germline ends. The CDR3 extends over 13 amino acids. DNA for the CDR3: TGTGCCTGGAGTCCCGAGGGGAGCACTGAAGCTTTCTTT. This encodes CAWSPEGSTEAFF.

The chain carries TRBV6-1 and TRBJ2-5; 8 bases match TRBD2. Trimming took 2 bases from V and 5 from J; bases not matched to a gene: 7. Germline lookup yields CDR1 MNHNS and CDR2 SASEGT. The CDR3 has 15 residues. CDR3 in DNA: TGTGCCAGCAGTGAAACGGGAGGGCCCCGCGAGACCCAGTACTTC. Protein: CASSETGGPRETQYF.

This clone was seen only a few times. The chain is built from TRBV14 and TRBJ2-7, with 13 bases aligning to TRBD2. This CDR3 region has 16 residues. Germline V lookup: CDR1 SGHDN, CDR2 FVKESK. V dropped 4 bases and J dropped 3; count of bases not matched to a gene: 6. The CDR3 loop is CASSPGTSGNFYEQYF. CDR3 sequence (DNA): TGTGCCAGCAGCCCCGGGACTAGCGGGAACTTCTACGAGCAGTACTTC. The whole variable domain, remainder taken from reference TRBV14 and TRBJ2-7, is EAGVTQFPSHSVIEKGQTVTLRCDPISGHDNLYWYRRVMGKEIKFLLHFVKESKQDESGMPNNRFLAERTGGTYSTLKVQPAELEDSGVYFCASSPGTSGNFYEQYFGPGTRLTVT.

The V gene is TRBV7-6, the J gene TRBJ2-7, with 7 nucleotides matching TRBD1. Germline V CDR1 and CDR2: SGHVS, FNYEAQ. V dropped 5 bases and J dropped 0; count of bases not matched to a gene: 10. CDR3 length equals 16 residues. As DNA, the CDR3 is TGTGCCAGCAGCCCAGGGGGTGGTGGGAGCTCCTACGAGCAGTACTTC. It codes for CASSPGGGGSSYEQYF.

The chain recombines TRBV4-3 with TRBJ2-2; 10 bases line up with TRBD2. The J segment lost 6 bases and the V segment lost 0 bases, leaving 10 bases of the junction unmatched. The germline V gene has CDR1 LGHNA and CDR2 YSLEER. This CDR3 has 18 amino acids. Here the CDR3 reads CASSQDPAGGPLAGELFF. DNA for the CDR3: TGCGCCAGCAGCCAAGATCCAGCGGGAGGGCCCTTGGCCGGGGAGCTGTTTTTT.

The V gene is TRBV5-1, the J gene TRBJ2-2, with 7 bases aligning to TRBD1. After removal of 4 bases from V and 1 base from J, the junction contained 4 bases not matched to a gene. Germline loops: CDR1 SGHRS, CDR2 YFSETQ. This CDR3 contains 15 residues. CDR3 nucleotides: TGCGCCAGCAGCCGGGGACAGCAGAACACCGGGGAGCTGTTTTTT. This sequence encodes CASSRGQQNTGELFF.

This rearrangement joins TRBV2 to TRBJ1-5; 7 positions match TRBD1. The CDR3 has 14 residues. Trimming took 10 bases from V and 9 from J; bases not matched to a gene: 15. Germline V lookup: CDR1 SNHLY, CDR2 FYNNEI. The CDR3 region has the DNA TGTGCCACCAAACTTGACAGGGCGGTGGGGCCCCAGCATTTT. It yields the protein CATKLDRAVGPQHF.